The following is a T cell receptor (beta chain) sequence with its context. In the original processing: Scientists estimated how many nucleated cells there were by amplifying reference gene primers. The table came from immunoSEQ multiplex PCR; TCRdb's copy has only in-frame clones and leaves some out. From that table come the V and J calls and clone size; the DNA was used to work out D and trimming. Among about 60,000 clones listed, 75% to 85% were seen once. This record comes from a study of blood T cell repertoires in COVID-19. V gave up 4 bases and J gave up 0 bases; unmatched junction bases: 5. Germline loops: CDR1 SGHVS, CDR2 FNYEAQ. The CDR3 has 16 residues.

Sequenced material: peripheral blood. V usage is TRBV7-6 and J usage is TRBJ2-2; TRBD2 agrees at 7 bases. The TCR sequence derives from a human donor in a cohort sampled during active COVID-19. DNA of the CDR3: TGTGCCAGCAGCTCAAAGACTAGCACGAACACCGGGGAGCTGTTTTTT. Translating it yields CASSSKTSTNTGELFF.